Each of the 10 T cell receptor beta chains below was sequenced from the same sample in a study of Tregs in tolerant kidney transplant recipients. Profiling relied on immunoSEQ multiplex PCR, and the TCRdb table lists in-frame clones only, not all of them. The data show about 110,000 clones, 90% seen once. The source was CD4+ T cells from blood, collected before the transplant. Receptors were obtained from a human donor who received a combined kidney and bone marrow transplant.

This CDR3 reads CASSRTGTNSPLHF. The CDR3 DNA reads as TGTGCCAGCAGTCGGACAGGGACCAATTCACCCCTCCACTTT. The V call is TRBV6-5, the J call TRBJ1-6; TRBD1 matches at 8 bases. Per germline, CDR1 MNHEY and CDR2 SVGAGI. The CDR3 is made up of 14 amino acids. The junction had 4 bases not matched to a gene; V was cut back by 5 bases and J by 7 bases.

The rearrangement uses TRBV28 and TRBJ2-7; D is possibly TRBD1 (5 bases). V lost 0 bases and J 2 bases, leaving 11 bases between the germline ends. The CDR3 is 15 amino acids. The germline CDR1 and CDR2 sequences are MDHEN and SYDVKM. The CDR3 loop reads CASSLWKDKTYEQYF. The CDR3 region has the DNA TGTGCCAGCAGTTTATGGAAGGACAAGACCTACGAGCAGTACTTC.

The chain has TRBV6-6 and TRBJ2-3, with D possibly being TRBD2 (6 bases). Germline-derived CDR1 and CDR2 are MNHNY and SVGAGI (reference sequence). V shed 7 bases and J shed 1 base, with 15 bases lying between them. The CDR3 covers 15 residues. The CDR3 region has the DNA TGTGCCAGCACCTTCACCGGGACTGGCACAGATACGCAGTATTTT. Translated: CASTFTGTGTDTQYF.

This chain connects TRBV7-2 to TRBJ2-3, with 11 nucleotides matching TRBD2. Germline CDR1 reads SGHTA; CDR2 reads FQGNSA. The CDR3 consists of 16 residues. V shed 4 bases and J 5 bases; nucleotides not matched to a gene: 8. For the CDR3, the DNA is TGTGCCAGCAGCTCCGGATGGCTAGCGGGGGGAGATACGCAGTATTTT. Translating it yields CASSSGWLAGGDTQYF.

The chain joins TRBV9 to TRBJ1-2, with TRBD1 as a possible D gene (6 bases). Per germline, CDR1 SGDLS and CDR2 YYNGEE. CDR3 length: 14 residues. V lost 6 bases and J lost 0, with 12 bases in between. In nucleotides, the CDR3 is TGTGCCAGCACCCCAGGGGCAACTAACTATGGCTACACCTTC. Translating it yields CASTPGATNYGYTF.

The chain recombines TRBV5-4 with TRBJ2-5; perhaps TRBD2 as D (6 bases). V lost 5 bases to trimming and J lost 2 bases, with 16 bases between them. Germline CDR1 SGHNT, CDR2 YYREEE (reference sequence). This CDR3 region has 15 residues. The CDR3 DNA is TGTGCCAGCAGACAAACCCCGGGGAGGCAAGAGACCCAGTACTTC. This encodes CASRQTPGRQETQYF.

The chain carries TRBV2 and TRBJ2-7; the D gene is possibly TRBD2 (5 bases). The germline V gene has CDR1 SNHLY and CDR2 FYNNEI. The CDR3 contains 12 residues. V lost 7 bases and J lost 2, with 9 bases in between. The CDR3 DNA follows: TGTGCCAGCAACCCCGGGGCCTACGAGCAGTACTTC. Residues: CASNPGAYEQYF.

The V and J genes are TRBV18 and TRBJ2-6; D gene unclear. Germline CDR1 and CDR2: KGHSH and LQKENI. Trimming stripped 3 bases from V and 0 bases from J, with 9 bases between. This CDR3 has 16 residues. The CDR3 DNA reads TGTGCCAGCTCACCCAACTCCTTCTCTGGGGCCAACGTCCTGACTTTC. It yields the protein CASSPNSFSGANVLTF. Full variable domain (rest looked up from reference TRBV18 and TRBJ2-6): NAGVMQNPRHLVRRRGQEARLRCSPMKGHSHVYWYRQLPEEGLKFMVYLQKENIIDESGMPKERFSAEFPKEGPSILRIQQVVRGDSAAYFCASSPNSFSGANVLTFGAGSRLTVL.

This clone was counted once. V usage is TRBV29-1 and J usage is TRBJ1-1, with a possible D match to TRBD1 (5 bases). The CDR3 is 12 residues long. V lost 1 base, J lost 5 bases, and 8 bases lay in between. Germline loops: CDR1 SQVTM, CDR2 ANQGSEA. CDR3 in DNA: TGCAGCGTTGAAGTTCGGGGGACTGAAGCTTTCTTT. As protein: CSVEVRGTEAFF. Full variable domain (outside the CDR3, taken from reference TRBV29-1 and TRBJ1-1): SAVISQKPSRDICQRGTSLTIQCQVDSQVTMMFWYRQQPGQSLTLIATANQGSEATYESGFVIDKFPISRPNLTFSTLTVSNMSPEDSSIYLCSVEVRGTEAFFGQGTRLTVV.

A single count supports this clone. The V and J genes are TRBV2 and TRBJ2-1; possibly TRBD2 for D (6 bases). The germline gives CDR1 SNHLY, CDR2 FYNNEI. The CDR3 contains 14 residues. Between the trimmed V and J ends, which lost 4 bases and 4 bases, there was a span of 11 bases. DNA of the CDR3: TGTGCCAGCAGTGGACTAGTCAAATACAATGAGCAGTTCTTC. Translated, it gives CASSGLVKYNEQFF.